The 9 T cell receptor beta chains below come from one sample, sequenced in a study of blood T cell repertoires in COVID-19. TCRdb's table, derived via immunoSEQ multiplex PCR, lists solely in-frame clones and lacks some. This sample has some 200,000 clones, with 84% found just once. The sequenced material came from peripheral blood. The receptors were sampled from a woman in her fifties or sixties with active or convalescent COVID-19.

The chain uses TRBV11-2 and TRBJ2-3; 10 bases match TRBD2. This CDR3 has 16 amino acids. The J segment lost 2 bases and the V segment lost 5 bases, leaving 7 bases of the junction unmatched. From germline, CDR1 is SGHAT and CDR2 FQNNGV. CDR3 sequence reads: CASSVTGLAITDTQYF. In nucleotides, the CDR3 is TGTGCCAGCAGCGTGACGGGACTAGCGATCACAGATACGCAGTATTTT. Full variable domain (remainder filled in from reference TRBV11-2 and TRBJ2-3): EAGVAQSPRYKIIEKRQSVAFWCNPISGHATLYWYQQILGQGPKLLIQFQNNGVVDDSQLPKDRFSAERLKGVDSTLKIQPAKLEDSAVYLCASSVTGLAITDTQYFGPGTRLTVL.

The chain recombines TRBV10-3 with TRBJ1-1, with D possibly being TRBD1 (5 bases). The germline V gene has CDR1 ENHRY and CDR2 SYGVKD. CDR3 length: 12 residues. The V end was cut by 0 bases, the J end by 10 bases, with 9 bases between. The CDR3 nucleotides read TGTGCCATCAGTGAGTCAATGGGGGGAGCTTTCTTT. As protein: CAISESMGGAFF.

The V and J genes are TRBV2 and TRBJ2-1, with TRBD2 matching 9 bases. The CDR3 covers 17 residues. V shed 3 bases, J shed 0 bases, and the junction held 6 bases outside the gene matches. Germline V CDR1 and CDR2: SNHLY, FYNNEI. This CDR3 reads CASSELSGSGSYNEQFF. The DNA for the CDR3 is TGTGCCAGCAGTGAGCTTAGCGGGAGTGGCTCCTACAATGAGCAGTTCTTC.

The chain employs TRBV5-5 and TRBJ1-5, with D possibly TRBD1 on 6 matching bases. V lost 4 bases and J lost 4, with 18 bases in between. There are 16 residues in the CDR3. CDR1 and CDR2 (germline): SGHKS, YYEKEE (reference sequence). The CDR3 spells CASSRGGWQGNQPQHF. CDR3 nucleotides: TGTGCCAGCAGCCGAGGGGGATGGCAGGGGAATCAGCCCCAGCATTTT.

The J gene is TRBJ2-4, the V gene TRBV6-2 or TRBV6-3, with 8 bases that match TRBD2. The CDR3 is made up of 15 amino acids. Germline lookup yields CDR1 MNHEY and CDR2 SVGEGT. Losses at the gene ends were 2 bases for V and 0 bases for J; bases not matched to a gene: 0. The CDR3 spells CASSYRGGAKNIQYF. The CDR3 region has the DNA TGTGCCAGCAGTTACCGGGGGGGAGCCAAAAACATTCAGTACTTC.

This clone occurred a few times. The chain recombines TRBV6-4 with TRBJ1-1, with D tentatively TRBD1 (5 bases). V lost 8 bases to trimming and J lost 1 base, with 14 bases between them. Germline values: CDR1 MRHNA, CDR2 SNTAGT. The CDR3 loop spans 14 amino acids. In DNA, the CDR3 is TGTGCCAGCTCAGTGACAGAAGAGAACACTGAAGCTTTCTTT. It yields the protein CASSVTEENTEAFF.

The chain joins TRBV28 to TRBJ2-7; 9 bases match TRBD2. From germline, CDR1 is MDHEN and CDR2 SYDVKM. There are 15 residues in the CDR3. With V trimmed by 6 bases and J by 1 base, 7 bases remained unmatched. The CDR3 loop reads CASRLSGSASYEQYF. The DNA for the CDR3 is TGTGCCAGCAGACTTAGCGGGAGCGCTTCCTACGAGCAGTACTTC.

This clone occurred once. This chain uses TRBV28 with TRBJ2-5; D not resolved. Germline V gives CDR1 MDHEN, CDR2 SYDVKM. V dropped 2 bases and J dropped 11 bases, with 24 bases sitting between them. This CDR3 contains 16 residues. The CDR3 protein is CASSLVVGWADATQYF. CDR3 nucleotide sequence: TGTGCCAGCAGTTTAGTGGTTGGATGGGCCGACGCCACACAGTACTTC.

The gene calls are TRBV24-1 and TRBJ2-3; D is unresolved. The germline V gene has CDR1 KGHDR and CDR2 SFDVKD. V was clipped by 7 bases and J by 6 bases, with 7 bases between them. The CDR3 loop spans 11 amino acids. Written as DNA, the CDR3 is TGTGCCACCAGCCGACTTGATACGCAGTATTTT. Protein: CATSRLDTQYF.